These T cell receptor beta chains were read from a single sample in a study of siplizumab effects on memory and regulatory T cells. Profiled with immunoSEQ multiplex PCR; TCRdb holds only in-frame clones, not every one. The sample lists about 100,000 clones, roughly 94% occurring once. The sample taken for sequencing was non-Treg CD4+ T cells sorted from blood. These receptors all stem from a human donor in good health. CDR3s include the opening cysteine and the closing phenylalanine or tryptophan. The order of the fields is clone size, CDR3 length, J gene, V gene, D gene, CDR3 protein, CDR3 DNA. A D gene is named only where the DNA matches it firmly. Clone size, where shown, is once, few, many, or a class for clones that have expanded.

NA 17 TRBJ2-6 TRBV14 TRBD2 CASSPRLAGSGANVLTF TGTGCCAGCAGCCCACGACTAGCGGGTTCTGGGGCCAACGTCCTGACTTTC
NA 14 TRBJ2-7 TRBV11-2 TRBD2 CASSARTSGSYEYF TGTGCCAGCAGCGCCCGGACTAGCGGGAGTTACGAGTACTTC
NA 15 TRBJ2-3 TRBV9 TRBD2 CASSSGLAAPDTQYF TGTGCCAGCAGCTCGGGACTAGCGGCACCAGATACGCAGTATTTT
NA 13 TRBJ1-4 TRBV7-9 NA CASSPPRGEKLFF TGTGCCAGCAGCCCCCCCCGAGGAGAAAAACTGTTTTTT
NA 16 TRBJ2-5 TRBV27 NA CASSLSDAGKRSTQYF TGTGCCAGCAGTTTATCGGATGCAGGGAAGAGATCGACCCAGTACTTC
NA 12 TRBJ2-1 TRBV14 NA CASSQRGPWQFF TGTGCCAGCAGCCAACGTGGGCCCTGGCAGTTCTTC
NA 14 TRBJ1-1 TRBV28 NA CASSLRREGTEAFF TGTGCCAGCAGCCTAAGGAGGGAGGGTACTGAAGCTTTCTTT
NA 16 TRBJ1-4 TRBV19 TRBD1 CASSMDRGRSNEKLFF TGTGCCAGTAGTATGGACAGGGGACGTTCTAATGAAAAACTGTTTTTT
NA 15 TRBJ2-7 TRBV6-6 TRBD1 CASSYLRRGWSEQYF TGTGCCAGCAGTTACCTCCGCAGGGGGTGGTCCGAGCAGTACTTC
NA 15 TRBJ2-1 TRBV5-1 TRBD2 CASSRLGGASNEQFF TGCGCCAGCAGCCGCTTGGGAGGGGCAAGCAATGAGCAGTTCTTC
NA 15 TRBJ2-7 TRBV9 TRBD1 CASSVRGETGLEQYF TGTGCCAGCAGCGTAAGAGGAGAGACAGGGCTCGAGCAGTACTTC
NA 11 TRBJ2-4 TRBV5-5 TRBD2 CASRSAGGQYF TGTGCCAGCAGATCGGCGGGAGGGCAGTACTTC
NA 15 TRBJ1-1 TRBV5-1 TRBD1 CASSLVTGGNTEAFF TGCGCCAGCAGCCTGGTGACAGGGGGGAACACTGAAGCTTTCTTT
NA 14 TRBJ1-2 TRBV11-2 NA CASSLRGSNYGYTF TGTGCCAGCAGCTTACGTGGCTCCAACTATGGCTACACCTTC
NA 12 TRBJ2-7 TRBV5-8 NA CASSLLPYEQYF TGTGCCAGCAGCTTGCTGCCCTACGAGCAGTACTTC
NA 13 TRBJ1-1 TRBV28 NA CASTGVRITEAFF TGTGCCAGCACGGGGGTCCGGATCACTGAAGCTTTCTTT
few 13 TRBJ1-5 TRBV28 NA CASSLYSNQPQHF TGTGCCAGCAGTTTATATAGCAATCAGCCCCAGCATTTT